Following are 21 T cell receptor beta chains from one sample sequenced in a study of blood T cell repertoires in COVID-19 (dated by TCRdb to the early 2020s). Libraries were made using the immunoSEQ multiplex PCR assay. TCRdb re-hosts the immuneACCESS table, in-frame sequences only. Its copies lack some clones; in the studies checked, an unresolved V gene accounts for under half of them, and the cause for the rest is not known. The sample table holds approximately 75,000 clones, of which about 89% were seen once. The top ten clonotypes cover just under 0.6% of the sample. Specimen: peripheral blood. The receptors shown here come from a man aged 55 to 69 with acute or convalescent COVID-19.

V gene TRBV5-1 combines with J gene TRBJ2-7; 8 nucleotides agree with TRBD1. This CDR3 region has 14 residues. Per the germline V gene, CDR1 is SGHRS and CDR2 is YFSETQ. Trimming cost V 3 bases and J 7 bases; bases outside gene matches: 9. The CDR3 DNA reads TGCGCCAGCAGCTCCAATACAGGGGGAAGGGAGCAGTACTTC. As protein: CASSSNTGGREQYF.

The genes are TRBV11-2 and TRBJ1-1, with D possibly matching TRBD1 (5 bases). The germline V gene encodes CDR1 SGHAT and CDR2 FQNNGV. This CDR3 is 14 amino acids long. V lost 4 bases to trimming and J lost 3 bases, with 12 bases between them. This CDR3 reads CASSSRTRDTEAFF. CDR3 DNA: TGTGCCAGCAGCTCTAGGACCAGGGACACTGAAGCTTTCTTT.

The chain links TRBV2 to TRBJ2-7; 10 nucleotides agree with TRBD1. V lost 6 bases, J lost 2 bases, and 4 bases stayed unmatched. Germline-derived CDR1 and CDR2 are SNHLY and FYNNEI. The CDR3 extends over 14 amino acids. Written as DNA, the CDR3 is TGTGCCAGCAGCCGGGACAGGGGTCCCTACGAGCAGTACTTC. It specifies CASSRDRGPYEQYF.

V and J are TRBV5-1 and TRBJ2-3, with unresolved D. Germline lookup yields CDR1 SGHRS and CDR2 YFSETQ. V was clipped by 2 bases and J by 6 bases, with 16 bases between them. The CDR3 sequence is 15 residues long. The CDR3: CASSLPTDAFDTQYF. The CDR3 coding sequence is TGCGCCAGCAGCTTACCCACAGACGCTTTCGATACGCAGTATTTT.

The chain couples TRBV7-9 to TRBJ2-3; D may be TRBD2 (6 bases). V was trimmed by 1 base and J by 5 bases, leaving 10 bases between them. The CDR3 sequence is 14 residues long. Germline V gene lookup returns CDR1 SEHNR and CDR2 FQNEAQ (reference sequence). CDR3 DNA: TGTGCCAGCAGCTTAGGGGGCGGGATAGATACGCAGTATTTT. Amino acids: CASSLGGGIDTQYF.

The rearrangement uses TRBV5-1 and TRBJ2-3, with D perhaps matching TRBD1 (5 bases). Trimming took off 0 bases at V and 2 bases at J, with 10 bases between the two ends. The CDR3 contains 15 residues. CDR1 SGHRS and CDR2 YFSETQ come from the germline V gene. CDR3 bases: TGCGCCAGCAGCTTGGCCCAGGGATACACAGATACGCAGTATTTT. This sequence encodes CASSLAQGYTDTQYF.

J is TRBJ2-1 and V is TRBV27; 8 nucleotides line up with TRBD2. The CDR3 extends over 13 amino acids. V shed 10 bases, J shed 5 bases, and the junction held 7 bases outside the gene matches. Germline V lookup: CDR1 MNHEY, CDR2 SMNVEV (reference sequence). The CDR3 sequence: CAIQRGIDNEQFF. CDR3 bases: TGTGCCATTCAGCGGGGGATAGACAATGAGCAGTTCTTC.

This chain uses TRBV11-1 with TRBJ2-1, with D perhaps TRBD2 (6 bases). Germline loops: CDR1 SGHAT, CDR2 FQDESV (reference sequence). V was shortened by 2 bases and J by 8 bases, with 10 bases between the two germline ends. The CDR3 is made up of 13 amino acids. The CDR3 loop reads CASSLFGEDEQFF. The CDR3 region has the DNA TGTGCCAGCAGCTTATTCGGGGAGGATGAGCAGTTCTTC.

This clone was detected a few times. The gene calls are TRBV10-3 and TRBJ1-5; the D is unclear. The CDR3 is 12 amino acids. Trimming cost V 4 bases and J 4 bases, with 5 bases left between them. Germline V gives CDR1 ENHRY, CDR2 SYGVKD. The CDR3 nucleotides are TGTGCCATCAGTGGAACAAATCAGCCCCAGCATTTT. The encoded protein is CAISGTNQPQHF.

This clone was counted a single time. The chain couples TRBV9 to TRBJ2-3; the match to TRBD1 covers 8 bases. With 5 bases clipped from V and 2 bases from J, the junction kept 7 bases outside the gene matches. CDR1 and CDR2 from the germline V gene are SGDLS and YYNGEE. The CDR3 is 15 amino acids. CDR3 DNA sequence: TGTGCCAGCAGAGACCGGACAGGGTCCACAGATACGCAGTATTTT. Translated: CASRDRTGSTDTQYF. Drawing the rest from reference TRBV9 and TRBJ2-3, the complete variable domain is DSGVTQTPKHLITATGQRVTLRCSPRSGDLSVYWYQQSLDQGLQFLIQYYNGEERAKGNILERFSAQQFPDLHSELNLSSLELGDSALYFCASRDRTGSTDTQYFGPGTRLTVL.

Concerning this clone itself: Other nucleotide sequences in the sample specify the same CDR3. V is TRBV18 and J is TRBJ2-7; 7 nucleotides line up with TRBD2. Germline V gene data show CDR1 as KGHSH and CDR2 as LQKENI. The CDR3 length is 13 residues. The trim removed 3 bases at V and 4 bases at J, leaving 3 bases unmatched. The CDR3 protein is CASSPSGIYEQYF. CDR3 DNA: TGTGCCAGCTCACCGAGCGGGATTTACGAGCAGTACTTC. Using reference TRBV18 and TRBJ2-7 for the parts outside the CDR3, the full variable domain is NAGVMQNPRHLVRRRGQEARLRCSPMKGHSHVYWYRQLPEEGLKFMVYLQKENIIDESGMPKERFSAEFPKEGPSILRIQQVVRGDSAAYFCASSPSGIYEQYFGPGTRLTVT.

The chain combines TRBV19 with TRBJ1-6; D possibly corresponds to TRBD1 (5 bases). CDR1 and CDR2 (germline): LNHDA, SQIVND (reference sequence). Deletions cut 9 bases from V and 7 bases from J, with 16 bases between. The CDR3 has 14 residues. The CDR3 DNA follows: TGTGCCAGCGATACTACAGGTTCCAATTCACCCCTCCACTTT. It specifies CASDTTGSNSPLHF.

This clone has only one observation. The rearrangement joins TRBV6-5 to TRBJ2-3; D remains ambiguous. The CDR3 sequence is 14 residues long. V lost 2 bases and J 3 bases, leaving 9 bases between the germline ends. Per germline, CDR1 MNHEY and CDR2 SVGAGI. CDR3: CASSYRTPTDTQYF. CDR3 bases: TGTGCCAGCAGTTACAGAACACCGACAGATACGCAGTATTTT.

This clone was picked up a small number of times. The rearrangement uses TRBV28 and TRBJ1-2; 12 bases are a match to TRBD1. This CDR3 has 16 residues. Germline V gene sequence: CDR1 MDHEN, CDR2 SYDVKM. V lost 2 bases to trimming and J lost 9 bases; unmatched junction nucleotides: 10. The CDR3 DNA follows: TGTGCCAGCAGTTTAATGGGACAGGGGGCGCGTTTTAGCTACACCTTC. Residues: CASSLMGQGARFSYTF.

This clone was observed a few times. The chain uses TRBV6-5 and TRBJ2-4, with D uncertain. Germline assignment: CDR1 MNHEY and CDR2 SVGAGI. The CDR3 length is 14 residues. V gave up 5 bases and J gave up 0 bases, with 8 bases separating them. The CDR3 sequence is CASSLRGAKNIQYF. In DNA form, the CDR3 reads TGTGCCAGCAGTCTAAGAGGAGCCAAAAACATTCAGTACTTC.

The J gene is TRBJ1-1, the V gene TRBV29-1, with 8 bases matching TRBD1. V dropped 5 bases and J dropped 8; count of bases not matched to a gene: 7. There are 12 residues in the CDR3. CDR1 is SQVTM and CDR2 is ANQGSEA in the germline V gene. CDR3 sequence reads: CSVPGQGAEAFF. CDR3 DNA: TGCAGCGTTCCTGGCCAGGGGGCCGAAGCTTTCTTT.

This clone was recorded once. This rearrangement joins TRBV3-1 (or the pseudogene TRBV3-2) to TRBJ1-5; 12 positions agree with TRBD1. This CDR3 has 16 residues. Germline V gene lookup returns CDR1 LGHDT and CDR2 YNNKEL (reference sequence). Trimming took 4 bases from V and 6 from J; bases not matched to a gene: 7. The CDR3 sequence: CASSLMGTGGSQPQHF. CDR3 sequence (DNA): TGTGCCAGCAGCCTCATGGGGACAGGGGGCAGTCAGCCCCAGCATTTT.

V usage is TRBV6-1 and J usage is TRBJ1-3; the D gene is possibly TRBD1 (5 bases). The germline gives CDR1 MNHNS, CDR2 SASEGT. V was trimmed by 1 base and J by 2 bases, leaving 9 bases between them. This CDR3 contains 15 residues. This CDR3 reads CASSEGAGPGNTIYF. The CDR3 DNA reads TGTGCCAGCAGTGAAGGGGCAGGGCCTGGAAACACCATATATTTT.

This clone is a singleton in its sample. The CDR3 spells CASSQVFLGRETQYF. For the CDR3, the DNA is TGTGCCAGCAGCCAAGTCTTTTTGGGGCGTGAGACCCAGTACTTC. The V and J genes are TRBV14 and TRBJ2-5; D may be TRBD1 (5 bases). Germline assignment: CDR1 SGHDN and CDR2 FVKESK. The CDR3 has 15 residues. V dropped 1 base and J dropped 5 bases, with 14 bases sitting between them.

The gene calls are TRBV29-1 and TRBJ1-1; D is perhaps TRBD1 (5 bases). This CDR3 is built from 15 residues. Between the trimmed V and J ends, which lost 4 bases and 0 bases, there was a span of 15 bases. Germline V gene lookup returns CDR1 SQVTM and CDR2 ANQGSEA. CDR3 nucleotides: TGCAGCGTTGTCGGTCAACAGGTAATGAACACTGAAGCTTTCTTT. Its protein product is CSVVGQQVMNTEAFF.

The chain combines TRBV19 with TRBJ2-7, with D possibly matching TRBD2 (6 bases). V shed 1 base and J shed 1 base, with 11 bases lying between them. This CDR3 is built from 15 residues. Per germline, CDR1 LNHDA and CDR2 SQIVND (reference sequence). CDR3 protein: CASSIAVTSSYEQYF. The CDR3 nucleotides are TGTGCCAGTAGTATAGCGGTGACTAGTTCCTACGAGCAGTACTTC. The variable domain in full, completed from reference TRBV19 and TRBJ2-7, reads DGGITQSPKYLFRKEGQNVTLSCEQNLNHDAMYWYRQDPGQGLRLIYYSQIVNDFQKGDIAEGYSVSREKKESFPLTVTSAQKNPTAFYLCASSIAVTSSYEQYFGPGTRLTVT.